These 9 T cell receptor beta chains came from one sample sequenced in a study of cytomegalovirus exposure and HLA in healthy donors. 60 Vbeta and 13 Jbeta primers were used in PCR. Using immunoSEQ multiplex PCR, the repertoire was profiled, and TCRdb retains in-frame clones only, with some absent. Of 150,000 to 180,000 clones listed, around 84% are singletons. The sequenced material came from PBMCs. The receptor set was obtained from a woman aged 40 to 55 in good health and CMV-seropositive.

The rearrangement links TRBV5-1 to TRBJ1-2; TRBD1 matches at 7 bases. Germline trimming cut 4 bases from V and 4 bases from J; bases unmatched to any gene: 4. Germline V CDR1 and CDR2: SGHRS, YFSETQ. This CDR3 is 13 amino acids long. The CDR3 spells CASSRQGGYGYTF. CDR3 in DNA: TGCGCCAGCAGCCGACAGGGTGGCTATGGCTACACCTTC.

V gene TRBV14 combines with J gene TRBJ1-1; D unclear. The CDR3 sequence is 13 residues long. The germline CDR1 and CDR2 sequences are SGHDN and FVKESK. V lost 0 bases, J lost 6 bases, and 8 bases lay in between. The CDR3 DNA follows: TGTGCCAGCAGCCAAGACAGGAGGGCTGAAGCTTTCTTT. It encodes CASSQDRRAEAFF.

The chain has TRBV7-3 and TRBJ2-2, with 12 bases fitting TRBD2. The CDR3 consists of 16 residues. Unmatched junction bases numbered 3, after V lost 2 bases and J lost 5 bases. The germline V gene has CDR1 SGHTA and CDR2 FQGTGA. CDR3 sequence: CASSLSLAGGTGELFF. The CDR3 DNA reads TGTGCCAGCAGCTTATCCCTAGCGGGAGGGACCGGGGAGCTGTTTTTT.

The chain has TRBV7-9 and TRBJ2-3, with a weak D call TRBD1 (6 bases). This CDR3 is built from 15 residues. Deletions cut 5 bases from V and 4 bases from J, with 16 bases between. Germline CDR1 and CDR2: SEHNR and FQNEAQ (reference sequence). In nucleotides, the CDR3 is TGTGCCAGCAGCCAAACGGCAGGGGTAGCAGATACGCAGTATTTT. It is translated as CASSQTAGVADTQYF. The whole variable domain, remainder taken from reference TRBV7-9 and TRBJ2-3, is DTGVSQNPRHKITKRGQNVTFRCDPISEHNRLYWYRQTLGQGPEFLTYFQNEAQLEKSRLLSDRFSAERPKGSFSTLEIQRTEQGDSAMYLCASSQTAGVADTQYFGPGTRLTVL.

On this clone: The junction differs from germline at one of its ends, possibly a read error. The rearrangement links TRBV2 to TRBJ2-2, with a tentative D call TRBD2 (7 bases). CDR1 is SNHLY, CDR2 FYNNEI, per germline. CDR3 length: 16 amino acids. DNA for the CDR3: TGTGCCGGCAGTACAGGGAGGGGAGCGTTGGCCGGGGAGCTGTTTTTT. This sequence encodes CAGSTGRGALAGELFF.

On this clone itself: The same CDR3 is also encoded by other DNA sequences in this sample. CDR3 protein: CAWSVGGSSYEQYF. CDR3 in DNA: TGTGCCTGGAGTGTGGGGGGGAGCTCCTACGAGCAGTACTTC. The rearrangement uses TRBV30 and TRBJ2-7, with 7 positions matching TRBD2. The J segment lost 0 bases and the V segment lost 0 bases, leaving 2 bases of the junction unmatched. Germline loops: CDR1 GTSNPN, CDR2 SVGIG (reference sequence). CDR3 length: 14 amino acids.

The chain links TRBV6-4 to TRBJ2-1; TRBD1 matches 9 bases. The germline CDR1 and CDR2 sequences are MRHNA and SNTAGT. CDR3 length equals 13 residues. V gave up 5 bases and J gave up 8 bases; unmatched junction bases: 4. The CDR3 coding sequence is TGTGCCAGCAGTCGGGACAGGGTGGATGAGCAGTTCTTC. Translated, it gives CASSRDRVDEQFF.

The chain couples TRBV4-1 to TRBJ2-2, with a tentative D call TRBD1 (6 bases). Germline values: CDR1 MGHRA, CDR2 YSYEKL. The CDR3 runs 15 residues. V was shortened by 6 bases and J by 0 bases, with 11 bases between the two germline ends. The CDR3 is CASRRQETNTGELFF. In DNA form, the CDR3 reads TGCGCCAGCAGACGACAGGAGACGAACACCGGGGAGCTGTTTTTT.

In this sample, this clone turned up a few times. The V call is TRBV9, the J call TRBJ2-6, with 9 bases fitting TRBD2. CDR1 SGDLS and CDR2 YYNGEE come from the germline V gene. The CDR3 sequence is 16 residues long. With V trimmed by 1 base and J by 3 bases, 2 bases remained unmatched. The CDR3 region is CASSVLAGYGANVLTF. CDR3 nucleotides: TGTGCCAGCAGCGTACTAGCGGGATATGGGGCCAACGTCCTGACTTTC. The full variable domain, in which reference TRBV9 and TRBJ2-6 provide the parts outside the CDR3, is DSGVTQTPKHLITATGQRVTLRCSPRSGDLSVYWYQQSLDQGLQFLIQYYNGEERAKGNILERFSAQQFPDLHSELNLSSLELGDSALYFCASSVLAGYGANVLTFGAGSRLTVL.